A single sample gave rise to the 3 T cell receptor beta chains below, sequenced in a study of T-cell memory formation after mild COVID-19. One entry per CDR3 protein, called by TCRdb with MiXCR from the 5' RACE reads. The table lists 90,000 to 120,000 distinct CDR3 sequences, 13% to 15% of them singletons, with about 39% in the top ten. The specimen was PBMCs or a T cell subset sorted from them (not recorded which). The receptors come from a man aged 18 to 30 who had mild COVID-19 (a few samples of this study predate the infection). Cell type and time point are not known.

The rearrangement joins TRBV10-3 to TRBJ2-1; TRBD2 might be the D (6 bases). There are 14 residues in the CDR3. Trimming removed 10 bases from V and 0 bases from J, with 13 bases in between. Germline V lookup: CDR1 ENHRY, CDR2 SYGVKD. Here the CDR3 DNA reads TGTGCCACGGGGGACGTTGACTCCTACAATGAGCAGTTCTTC. Encoded protein: CATGDVDSYNEQFF.

V and J are TRBV29-1 and TRBJ2-6; D is possibly TRBD1 or TRBD2 (6 bases each). CDR3 length: 15 amino acids. Per germline, CDR1 SQVTM and CDR2 ANQGSEA. The germline V and J ends were trimmed by 1 base and 2 bases, with 9 bases remaining between them. The CDR3 DNA sequence: TGCAGCGTTGAAGTAGGGGGGACTGGGGCCAACGTCCTGACTTTC. Its translation is CSVEVGGTGANVLTF.

The gene calls are TRBV6-5 and TRBJ2-5; 9 bases align to TRBD2. Germline V gene lookup returns CDR1 MNHEY and CDR2 SVGAGI. Trimming cost V 8 bases and J 5 bases; bases outside gene matches: 6. The CDR3 sequence is 13 residues long. CDR3 sequence reads: CASQGLAIETQYF. The CDR3 nucleotides read TGTGCCAGCCAGGGACTAGCTATCGAGACCCAGTACTTC.